This T cell receptor beta chain came from a study of Ad26.COV2.S vaccination and SARS-CoV-2 variants. General observations from the study: Responses of spike-specific T cells (both CD8+ and CD4+) reportedly showed substantial breadth after vaccination. Similar non-spike TCR breadth was seen in vaccine and placebo recipients. Total T cell responses, in the TCR breadth and depth analyses, may have been underestimated. Vaccine recipients showed a spike-specific TCR breadth that was higher than in placebo recipients.

Trimming cost V 0 bases and J 0 bases, with 11 bases left between them. This CDR3 has 16 amino acids. Germline values: CDR1 SGDLS, CDR2 YYNGEE. Using immunoSEQ multiplex PCR, the repertoire was profiled, and TCRdb retains in-frame clones only, with some absent. This table has about 98,000 clones, around 80% appearing once. Regarding this clone: As yet, its antigen is unknown.

The clonotype originates from a human donor who had recovered from COVID-19. The V call is TRBV9, the J call TRBJ2-3; D gene uncertain. The sequenced sample was peripheral blood, obtained after recovery from COVID-19. CDR3 in DNA: TGTGCCAGCAGCGTAGGGGCGCTCCCTAGCACAGATACGCAGTATTTT. It encodes CASSVGALPSTDTQYF.